The 22 T cell receptor beta chains reported below all come from one sample, sequenced in a study of beta chain features in type 1 diabetes. These receptors are not linked to any known antigen. Study-wide points: Moderate but significant shortening of TCRB CDR3s was recorded in all four CD4+ subsets from Type 1 diabetes patients.

Every bit of the isolated RNA underwent reverse transcription, so sequencing read expressed TCRB transcripts. Clones were read by immunoSEQ multiplex PCR, and TCRdb kept only the in-frame ones, dropping some. The sample holds 500,000 to 650,000 clones; 9.5% to 15% are singletons and the top ten take more than 0.1%. The sample consisted of naive CD4+ T cells from blood. The receptors derive from a man aged 25 to 45 with type 1 diabetes.

This sequence joins TRBV10-3 and TRBJ1-6; the match to TRBD1 covers 7 bases. This CDR3 has 15 residues. With V trimmed by 6 bases and J by 8 bases, 10 bases remained unmatched. Germline V CDR1 and CDR2: ENHRY, SYGVKD. The CDR3 DNA reads as TGTGCCATCAGAGGAAGACAGGGTCGAGATTCACCCCTCCACTTT. This translates into CAIRGRQGRDSPLHF.

This chain links TRBV19 with TRBJ1-4, with D hard to call. Germline V CDR1 and CDR2: LNHDA, SQIVND (reference sequence). The V end was cut by 5 bases, the J end by 0 bases, with 7 bases between. This CDR3 has 14 residues. The CDR3 loop is CASSGVATNEKLFF. As DNA, the CDR3 is TGTGCCAGTAGTGGAGTTGCAACTAATGAAAAACTGTTTTTT.

This clone was seen only a few times. The chain is built from TRBV9 and TRBJ1-6; the match to TRBD1 covers 8 bases. Looked up from germline, CDR1 is SGDLS and CDR2 is YYNGEE. Losses at the gene ends were 4 bases for V and 7 bases for J; bases not matched to a gene: 7. The CDR3 covers 15 residues. CDR3 amino acids: CASSRQGIGNSPLHF. The DNA for the CDR3 is TGTGCCAGCAGCCGACAGGGGATCGGGAATTCACCCCTCCACTTT.

This clone has a handful of counts. The chain recombines TRBV6-6 with TRBJ1-4; 7 bases are shared with TRBD1. Trimming removed 6 bases from V and 8 bases from J; junction bases left unmatched: 9. CDR1 and CDR2 from the germline V gene are MNHNY and SVGAGI (reference sequence). There are 14 residues in the CDR3. CDR3 in DNA: TGTGCCAGCAGGAGCGGACAGGTCGGCGAAAAACTGTTTTTT. Translated: CASRSGQVGEKLFF.

This clone was counted between two and nine times. This chain joins TRBV6-6 and TRBJ2-7; unclear D gene. CDR3 size: 11 residues. Germline loops: CDR1 MNHNY, CDR2 SVGAGI (reference sequence). V lost 5 bases and J 3 bases, leaving 5 bases between the germline ends. CDR3 sequence: CASSPDYEQYF. The CDR3 nucleotides read TGTGCCAGCAGTCCGGACTACGAGCAGTACTTC.

This clone was seen a handful of times. The rearrangement uses TRBV9 and TRBJ1-4; tentatively, D is TRBD1 (5 bases). There are 14 residues in the CDR3. The ends were cut back, 2 bases at V and 4 bases at J, with 9 bases in the middle. The germline V gene has CDR1 SGDLS and CDR2 YYNGEE. CDR3 loop: CASSVGGYNEKLFF. DNA for the CDR3: TGTGCCAGCAGCGTGGGGGGTTATAATGAAAAACTGTTTTTT.

This clone has more than one count but fewer than ten. The chain recombines TRBV7-8 with TRBJ1-4; 9 bases map to TRBD1. Germline loops: CDR1 SGHVS, CDR2 FQNEAQ. The CDR3 has 15 residues. The trim removed 1 base at V and 10 bases at J, leaving 7 bases unmatched. For the CDR3, the DNA is TGTGCCAGCAGCTTAGACCGGACAGGGGTTGGAAAACTGTTTTTT. This codes for CASSLDRTGVGKLFF.

The V call is TRBV29-1, the J call TRBJ2-7; 9 positions match TRBD1. With V trimmed by 3 bases and J by 1 base, 4 bases remained unmatched. This CDR3 spans 14 amino acids. Germline CDR1 and CDR2: SQVTM and ANQGSEA. CDR3 sequence: CSVDSGTGSYEQYF. CDR3 coding DNA: TGCAGCGTTGATTCCGGGACAGGGTCCTACGAGCAGTACTTC.

This clone occurred a few times. The chain recombines TRBV6-5 with TRBJ1-3; weak D call: TRBD1 (6 bases). In germline, CDR1 is MNHEY, CDR2 SVGAGI. This CDR3 region has 13 residues. V lost 7 bases to trimming and J lost 2 bases, with 9 bases between them. The CDR3 loop reads CASTNRAGNTIYF. The CDR3 DNA reads TGTGCCAGCACTAACAGGGCTGGAAACACCATATATTTT.

This clone was seen a few times. The chain recombines TRBV19 with TRBJ2-7; 7 bases align to TRBD1. V trimming: 1 base; J trimming: 3 bases; junction bases outside the gene matches: 6. Germline CDR1 LNHDA, CDR2 SQIVND (reference sequence). The CDR3 consists of 15 residues. The CDR3 DNA reads TGTGCCAGTAGTATAGCGGGACAGCAACTCTACGAGCAGTACTTC. Its translation: CASSIAGQQLYEQYF. The full variable domain, with the rest looked up from reference TRBV19 and TRBJ2-7, is DGGITQSPKYLFRKEGQNVTLSCEQNLNHDAMYWYRQDPGQGLRLIYYSQIVNDFQKGDIAEGYSVSREKKESFPLTVTSAQKNPTAFYLCASSIAGQQLYEQYFGPGTRLTVT.

This clone has only a few counts. This chain connects TRBV7-6 to TRBJ1-6, with TRBD1 as a possible D gene (6 bases). Trimming removed 5 bases from V and 10 bases from J, with 18 bases in between. Germline lookup yields CDR1 SGHVS and CDR2 FNYEAQ. The CDR3 length is 15 residues. CDR3 DNA sequence: TGTGCCAGCAGCGAGGGGGAACAGGGCCGCTCACCCCTCCACTTT. Its protein product is CASSEGEQGRSPLHF. The full variable domain, rest sourced from reference TRBV7-6 and TRBJ1-6, is GAGVSQSPRYKVTKRGQDVALRCDPISGHVSLYWYRQALGQGPEFLTYFNYEAQQDKSGLPNDRFSAERPEGSISTLTIQRTEQRDSAMYRCASSEGEQGRSPLHFGNGTRLTVT.

This clone was recorded a few times. The CDR3 here is CASSPGTGGFAEAFF. The CDR3 nucleotides are TGTGCCAGCAGTCCAGGGACAGGGGGTTTCGCTGAAGCTTTCTTT. This chain joins TRBV6-1 and TRBJ1-1, with 11 nucleotides matching TRBD1. The CDR3 sequence is 15 residues long. The germline gives CDR1 MNHNS, CDR2 SASEGT. The junction had 8 bases not matched to a gene; V was cut back by 5 bases and J by 6 bases.

This chain connects TRBV7-2 to TRBJ2-1; D is undetermined. Germline V lookup: CDR1 SGHTA, CDR2 FQGNSA. This CDR3 is built from 15 residues. V was cut by 1 base and J by 7 bases, with 14 bases left in between. This chain's CDR3 is CASSLVVFGANEQFF. Here the CDR3 DNA reads TGTGCCAGCAGCTTAGTGGTTTTCGGCGCAAATGAGCAGTTCTTC.

The genes are TRBV13 and TRBJ1-1; 10 bases line up with TRBD1. This CDR3 region has 15 residues. Unmatched junction bases numbered 7, after V lost 5 bases and J lost 4 bases. Germline CDR1 is PRHDT and CDR2 is FYEKMQ (reference sequence). CDR3 region: CASSKPGQGSTEAFF. The CDR3 DNA is TGTGCCAGCAGCAAACCGGGACAGGGGAGCACTGAAGCTTTCTTT.

This clone has just a few counts. Distinct nucleotide sequences in the sample also encode this CDR3. The chain carries TRBV18 and TRBJ1-6; TRBD1 matches at 9 bases. This CDR3 comprises 15 residues. Trimming cost V 2 bases and J 6 bases; bases outside gene matches: 2. Germline lookup yields CDR1 KGHSH and CDR2 LQKENI. This CDR3 is CASSPSGQGNSPLHF. The DNA for the CDR3 is TGTGCCAGCTCACCATCGGGACAGGGTAATTCACCCCTCCACTTT.

This clone has only a few counts. The junction does not match germline at one end; this may be a read error. The rearrangement joins TRBV15 to TRBJ1-5; a weak D match, TRBD1 (5 bases). The germline V gene has CDR1 LNHNV and CDR2 YYDKDF (reference sequence). The CDR3 is 12 amino acids. The CDR3 loop reads CASSRGGQPQHF. In DNA form, the CDR3 reads TGTGCCTCCAGCCGTGGGGGACAGCCCCAGCATTTT.

The gene calls are TRBV2 and TRBJ2-2, with D unclear. The V gene lost 3 bases and the J gene lost 4 bases, with 3 bases spanning the gap. The CDR3 runs to 12 residues. Germline V gene sequence: CDR1 SNHLY, CDR2 FYNNEI. The CDR3 loop reads CASSDPTGELFF. Here the CDR3 DNA reads TGTGCCAGCAGTGATCCCACCGGGGAGCTGTTTTTT.

This clone was detected a few times. The V and J genes are TRBV15 and TRBJ2-5; D uncertain. V was clipped by 0 bases and J by 2 bases, with 7 bases between them. The CDR3 has 14 amino acids. Germline assignment: CDR1 LNHNV and CDR2 YYDKDF (reference sequence). CDR3 nucleotides: TGTGCCACCAGCAGAGATATAGGACAAGAGACCCAGTACTTC. Residues: CATSRDIGQETQYF.

V and J are TRBV10-3 and TRBJ2-7; TRBD1 matches at 10 bases. V was clipped by 6 bases and J by 7 bases; unmatched bases: 12. CDR1 ENHRY and CDR2 SYGVKD come from the germline V gene. CDR3 length: 15 amino acids. CDR3 in amino acids: CAIRDRGTESNEQYF. DNA for the CDR3: TGTGCCATCAGGGACAGGGGGACAGAATCTAATGAGCAGTACTTC.

The sample holds many counts of this clone. The chain carries TRBV14 and TRBJ2-4, with D unclear. Per the germline V gene, CDR1 is SGHDN and CDR2 is FVKESK. V lost 4 bases and J 5 bases, leaving 9 bases between the germline ends. This CDR3 region has 13 residues. CDR3 protein: CASSLAGENIQYF. The CDR3 DNA sequence: TGTGCCAGCAGCCTCGCAGGAGAAAACATTCAGTACTTC.

A few counts support this clone. This sequence joins TRBV30 and TRBJ2-4; 9 nucleotides agree with TRBD2. Germline values: CDR1 GTSNPN, CDR2 SVGIG (reference sequence). With V trimmed by 5 bases and J by 0 bases, 5 bases remained unmatched. There are 15 residues in the CDR3. This chain's CDR3 is CAWDLAGLAKNIQYF. CDR3 coding DNA: TGTGCCTGGGATCTAGCGGGGTTAGCCAAAAACATTCAGTACTTC.

In DNA, the CDR3 is TGTGCCAGCAGCTTGGGGGGGGCGAGCTCCTACGAGCAGTACTTC. It codes for CASSLGGASSYEQYF. The rearrangement joins TRBV7-2 to TRBJ2-7; a weak D match, TRBD2 (7 bases). Trimming cost V 3 bases and J 0 bases, with 12 bases left between them. From germline, CDR1 is SGHTA and CDR2 FQGNSA. This CDR3 spans 15 amino acids.